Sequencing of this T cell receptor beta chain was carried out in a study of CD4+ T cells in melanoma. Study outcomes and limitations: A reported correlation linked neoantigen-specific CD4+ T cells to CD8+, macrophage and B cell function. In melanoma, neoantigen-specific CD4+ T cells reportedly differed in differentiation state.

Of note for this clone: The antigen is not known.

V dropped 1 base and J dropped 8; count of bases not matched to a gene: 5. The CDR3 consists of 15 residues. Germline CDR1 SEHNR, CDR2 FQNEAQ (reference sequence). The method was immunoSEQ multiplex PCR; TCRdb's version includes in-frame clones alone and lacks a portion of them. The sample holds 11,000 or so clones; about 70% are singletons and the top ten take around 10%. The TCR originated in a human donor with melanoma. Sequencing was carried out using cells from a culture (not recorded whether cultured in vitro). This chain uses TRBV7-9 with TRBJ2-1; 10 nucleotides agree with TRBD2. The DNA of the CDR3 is TGTGCCAGCAGCTTAGGAGCGGGGGGGCACGATGAGCAGTTCTTC. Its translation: CASSLGAGGHDEQFF.